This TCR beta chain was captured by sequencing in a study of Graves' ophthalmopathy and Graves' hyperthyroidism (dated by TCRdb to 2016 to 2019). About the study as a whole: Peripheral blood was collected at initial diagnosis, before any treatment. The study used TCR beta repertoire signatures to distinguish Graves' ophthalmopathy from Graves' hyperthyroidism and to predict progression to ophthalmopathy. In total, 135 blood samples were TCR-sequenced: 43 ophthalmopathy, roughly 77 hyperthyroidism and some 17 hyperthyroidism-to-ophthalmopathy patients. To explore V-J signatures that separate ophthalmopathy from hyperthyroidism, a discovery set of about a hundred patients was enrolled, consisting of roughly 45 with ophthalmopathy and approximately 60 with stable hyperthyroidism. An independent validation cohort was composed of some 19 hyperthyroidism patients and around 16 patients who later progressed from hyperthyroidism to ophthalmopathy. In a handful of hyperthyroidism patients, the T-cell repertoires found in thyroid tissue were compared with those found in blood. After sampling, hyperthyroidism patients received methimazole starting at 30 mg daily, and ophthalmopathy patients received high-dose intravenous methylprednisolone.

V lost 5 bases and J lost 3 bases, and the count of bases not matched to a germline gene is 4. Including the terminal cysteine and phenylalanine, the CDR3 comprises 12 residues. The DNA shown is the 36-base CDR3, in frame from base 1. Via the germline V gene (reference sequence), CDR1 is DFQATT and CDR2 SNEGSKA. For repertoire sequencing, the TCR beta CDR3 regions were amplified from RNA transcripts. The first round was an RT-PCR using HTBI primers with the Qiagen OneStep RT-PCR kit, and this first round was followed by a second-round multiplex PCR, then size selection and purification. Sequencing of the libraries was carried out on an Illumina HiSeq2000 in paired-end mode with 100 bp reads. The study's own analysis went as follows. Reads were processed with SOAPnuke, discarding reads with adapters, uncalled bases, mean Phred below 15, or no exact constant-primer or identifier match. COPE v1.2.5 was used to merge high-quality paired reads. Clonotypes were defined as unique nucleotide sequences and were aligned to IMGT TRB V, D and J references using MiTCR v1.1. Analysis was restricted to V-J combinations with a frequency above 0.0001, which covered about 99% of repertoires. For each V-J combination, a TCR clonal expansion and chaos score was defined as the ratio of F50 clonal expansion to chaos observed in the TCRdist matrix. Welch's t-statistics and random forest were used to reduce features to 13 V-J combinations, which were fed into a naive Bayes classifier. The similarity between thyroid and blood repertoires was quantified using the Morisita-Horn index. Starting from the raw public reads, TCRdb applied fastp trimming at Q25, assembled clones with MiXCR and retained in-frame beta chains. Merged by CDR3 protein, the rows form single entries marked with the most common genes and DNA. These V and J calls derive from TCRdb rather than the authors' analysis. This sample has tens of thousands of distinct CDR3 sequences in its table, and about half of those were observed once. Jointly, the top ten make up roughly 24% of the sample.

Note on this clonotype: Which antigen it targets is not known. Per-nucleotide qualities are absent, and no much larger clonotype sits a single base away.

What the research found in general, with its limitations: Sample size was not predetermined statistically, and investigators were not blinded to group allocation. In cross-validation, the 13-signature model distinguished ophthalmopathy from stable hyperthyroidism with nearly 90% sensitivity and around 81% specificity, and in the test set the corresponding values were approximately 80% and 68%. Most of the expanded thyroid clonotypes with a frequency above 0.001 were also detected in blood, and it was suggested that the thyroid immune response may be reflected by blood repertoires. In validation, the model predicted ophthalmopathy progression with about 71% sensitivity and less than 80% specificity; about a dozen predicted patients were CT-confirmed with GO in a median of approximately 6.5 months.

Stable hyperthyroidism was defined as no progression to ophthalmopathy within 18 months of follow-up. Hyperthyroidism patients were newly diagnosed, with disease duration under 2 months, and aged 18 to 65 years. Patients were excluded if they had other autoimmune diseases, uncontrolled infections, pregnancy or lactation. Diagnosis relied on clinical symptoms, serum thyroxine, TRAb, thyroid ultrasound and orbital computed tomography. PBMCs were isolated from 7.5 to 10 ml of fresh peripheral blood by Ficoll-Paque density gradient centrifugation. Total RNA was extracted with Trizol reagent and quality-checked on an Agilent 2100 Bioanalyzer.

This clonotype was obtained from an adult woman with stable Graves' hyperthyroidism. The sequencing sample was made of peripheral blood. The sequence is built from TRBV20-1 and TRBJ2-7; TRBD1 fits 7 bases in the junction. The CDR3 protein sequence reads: CSASGTVYEQYF. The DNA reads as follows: TGCAGTGCTTCCGGGACAGTCTACGAGCAGTACTTC.